This paragraph covers one TCR beta chain sequence. This sample was included in a study of blood T cell repertoires in COVID-19. Study-level background: Donors in the United States, Italy and Spain gave samples during acute or convalescent COVID-19.

Germline lookup yields CDR1 SGHAT and CDR2 FQNNGV. The ends lost 5 bases at V and 8 bases at J; junction bases unmatched: 8. The CDR3 extends over 14 amino acids. Under the authors' procedure: The assay estimated nucleated cells by amplifying reference gene primers. Produced via immunoSEQ multiplex PCR; TCRdb's table is partial and in-frame only. V and J calls and clone size follow that table, whereas D and trimming were derived from the DNA. The data contain some 180,000 clones, over 80% of them singletons. Patients at the Seattle site were enrolled during active infection and followed longitudinally.

This TCR was recovered from a woman between 40 and 55 years old with COVID-19, enrolled during active disease. Specimen: peripheral blood. The chain uses TRBV11-2 and TRBJ1-4, with 7 bases lining up with TRBD1. The CDR3 region is CASSTRQGGEKLFF. Here the CDR3 DNA reads TGTGCCAGCAGCACCCGACAGGGCGGAGAAAAACTGTTTTTT.